The next 18 T cell receptor beta chains were all read from a single sample in a study of radiation and T cells in renal cell carcinoma. Produced via immunoSEQ multiplex PCR; TCRdb's table is partial and in-frame only. The sample comprises about 140,000 clones, around four fifths of which are singletons, and approximately 20% rests with the top ten. Described time point: baseline pretreatment blood. The sample's treatment: 15 Gy SBRT to primary tumor, nephrectomy 4 weeks later. Material: blood, obtained from a patient whose treatment included radiotherapy and nephrectomy. These receptors were collected from a woman in her forties or fifties with renal cell carcinoma.

The chain combines TRBV9 with TRBJ1-4; TRBD1 matches at 8 bases. The junction had 9 bases not matched to a gene; V was cut back by 1 base and J by 7 bases. Germline lookup yields CDR1 SGDLS and CDR2 YYNGEE. CDR3 length: 16 amino acids. CDR3 region: CASSVTVTGGTEKLFF. DNA for the CDR3: TGTGCCAGCAGCGTAACGGTAACAGGGGGTACTGAAAAACTGTTTTTT.

This chain connects TRBV28 to TRBJ2-7; no clear D gene. Trimming removed 3 bases at V and 3 bases at J, with 6 bases between. The CDR3 extends over 12 amino acids. CDR1 is MDHEN, CDR2 SYDVKM, per germline. CDR3 in DNA: TGTGCCAGCAGTTTTCCTAGCTACGAGCAGTACTTC. As protein: CASSFPSYEQYF. Filled out from reference TRBV28 and TRBJ2-7, the complete variable domain reads DVKVTQSSRYLVKRTGEKVFLECVQDMDHENMFWYRQDPGLGLRLIYFSYDVKMKEKGDIPEGYSVSREKKERFSLILESASTNQTSMYLCASSFPSYEQYFGPGTRLTVT.

This clone was observed once. The chain uses TRBV7-6 and TRBJ1-3; 7 bases line up with TRBD1. The germline CDR1 and CDR2 sequences are SGHVS and FNYEAQ. V lost 5 bases to trimming and J lost 4 bases; unmatched junction nucleotides: 5. This CDR3 comprises 14 residues. The CDR3 DNA is TGTGCCAGCAGCCACGACAGGGTCGGAAACACCATATATTTT. Translation gives CASSHDRVGNTIYF.

The chain's CDR3 is CASSSDRDGEKLFF. CDR3 DNA sequence: TGTGCCAGCAGCTCGGACAGGGATGGTGAAAAACTGTTTTTT. V and J are TRBV7-9 and TRBJ1-4; TRBD1 aligns across 8 bases. CDR3 length: 14 residues. Germline V lookup: CDR1 SEHNR, CDR2 FQNEAQ (reference sequence). With 4 bases clipped from V and 7 bases from J, the junction kept 5 bases outside the gene matches.

The chain couples TRBV2 to TRBJ2-7; TRBD2 agrees at 9 bases. V trimming: 8 bases; J trimming: 3 bases; junction bases outside the gene matches: 8. Germline V gene lookup returns CDR1 SNHLY and CDR2 FYNNEI. The CDR3 loop spans 14 amino acids. CDR3 sequence reads: CASDSSGDYYEQYF. CDR3 coding DNA: TGTGCCAGCGATTCTAGCGGGGACTACTACGAGCAGTACTTC. The full variable domain, rest sourced from reference TRBV2 and TRBJ2-7, is EPEVTQTPSHQVTQMGQEVILRCVPISNHLYFYWYRQILGQKVEFLVSFYNNEISEKSEIFDDQFSVERPDGSNFTLKIRSTKLEDSAMYFCASDSSGDYYEQYFGPGTRLTVT.

The V gene is TRBV29-1, the J gene TRBJ1-1; D is undetermined. The germline gives CDR1 SQVTM, CDR2 ANQGSEA. V was clipped by 7 bases and J by 2 bases, with 14 bases between them. The CDR3 sequence is 13 residues long. CDR3 DNA: TGCAGCGCCGGTGGTCAGGCCAACACTGAAGCTTTCTTT. It yields the protein CSAGGQANTEAFF.

This chain links TRBV28 with TRBJ2-7; no clear D. CDR3 length: 8 residues. Germline loops: CDR1 MDHEN, CDR2 SYDVKM. Trimming left V 10 bases short and J 7 bases short, with 5 bases between. CDR3 DNA sequence: TGTGCCACCTCAGAGCAGTACTTC. Translated: CATSEQYF.

This chain links TRBV11-2 with TRBJ1-5; D may be TRBD1 (5 bases). The germline CDR1 and CDR2 sequences are SGHAT and FQNNGV. The CDR3 length is 14 residues. V dropped 5 bases and J dropped 2 bases, with 10 bases sitting between them. Here the CDR3 reads CASSVGGGNQPQHF. In nucleotides, the CDR3 is TGTGCCAGCAGCGTCGGGGGAGGCAATCAGCCCCAGCATTTT.

The rearrangement joins TRBV14 to TRBJ2-5; D call uncertain. The CDR3 runs 13 residues. Germline lookup yields CDR1 SGHDN and CDR2 FVKESK. The V and J ends lost 3 bases and 5 bases respectively, with 10 bases between them. The CDR3 loop reads CASSHLEGETQYF. In nucleotides, the CDR3 is TGTGCCAGCAGCCATCTCGAAGGGGAGACCCAGTACTTC.

Of note for this clone: Other DNA sequences in the same sample also yield this CDR3. The rearrangement uses TRBV7-2 and TRBJ2-3; 7 nucleotides match TRBD2. V lost 3 bases, J lost 0 bases, and 0 bases stayed unmatched. The germline V gene encodes CDR1 SGHTA and CDR2 FQGNSA. The CDR3 runs to 14 residues. CDR3: CASSFSGSTDTQYF. Here the CDR3 DNA reads TGTGCCAGCAGCTTTAGCGGGAGCACAGATACGCAGTATTTT.

The V and J genes are TRBV7-9 and TRBJ2-7; D is perhaps TRBD1 or TRBD2 (6 bases each). Trimming took 3 bases from V and 4 from J, leaving 10 bases between them. CDR3 length equals 13 residues. Germline CDR1 reads SEHNR; CDR2 reads FQNEAQ (reference sequence). As DNA, the CDR3 is TGTGCCAGCAGCTTGGGGGGCATTTACGAGCAGTACTTC. The encoded protein is CASSLGGIYEQYF.

V and J are TRBV5-4 and TRBJ1-4; D is undetermined. Trimming removed 4 bases at V and 2 bases at J, with 9 bases between. This CDR3 comprises 14 residues. Germline CDR1 SGHNT, CDR2 YYREEE (reference sequence). The CDR3 reads CASSLTGTNEKLFF. Here the CDR3 DNA reads TGTGCCAGCAGCCTAACGGGGACTAATGAAAAACTGTTTTTT.

V is TRBV28 and J is TRBJ2-3, with 7 nucleotides matching TRBD1. V shed 6 bases and J 5 bases; nucleotides not matched to a gene: 11. Germline CDR1 and CDR2: MDHEN and SYDVKM. The CDR3 is 15 residues long. The CDR3 region is CASSPTGKLGDTQYF. Written as DNA, the CDR3 is TGTGCCAGCAGCCCGACAGGGAAGCTGGGAGATACGCAGTATTTT.

The chain carries TRBV9 and TRBJ1-2, with D perhaps TRBD1 (6 bases). Germline V lookup: CDR1 SGDLS, CDR2 YYNGEE. This CDR3 contains 15 residues. V shed 4 bases and J shed 2 bases, with 15 bases lying between them. This CDR3 is CASSLTDSPNYGYTF. The DNA for the CDR3 is TGTGCCAGCAGCCTCACGGACAGCCCCAACTATGGCTACACCTTC.

This clone was recorded a few times. The chain links TRBV19 to TRBJ1-5; 10 bases fit TRBD1. Per germline, CDR1 LNHDA and CDR2 SQIVND (reference sequence). The V gene end was trimmed by 7 bases and the J gene end by 6 bases; junction bases not matched to a gene: 12. This CDR3 is built from 16 residues. The CDR3 protein is CASTSWDRGVIQPQHF. The DNA of the CDR3 is TGTGCCAGTACCTCCTGGGACAGGGGAGTAATTCAGCCCCAGCATTTT. Full variable domain (rest looked up from reference TRBV19 and TRBJ1-5): DGGITQSPKYLFRKEGQNVTLSCEQNLNHDAMYWYRQDPGQGLRLIYYSQIVNDFQKGDIAEGYSVSREKKESFPLTVTSAQKNPTAFYLCASTSWDRGVIQPQHFGDGTRLSIL.

With respect to this clone: Other DNA variants within this sample encode the same CDR3. The chain recombines TRBV7-2 with TRBJ2-7, with 10 bases matching TRBD2. The CDR3 consists of 15 residues. After removal of 1 base from V and 2 bases from J, the junction contained 2 bases not matched to a gene. The V gene's germline CDR1 is SGHTA and CDR2 FQGNSA. The CDR3 here is CASSLGLAGAYEQYF. In DNA, the CDR3 is TGTGCCAGCAGCTTAGGGCTAGCGGGGGCCTACGAGCAGTACTTC.

The V and J genes are TRBV7-2 and TRBJ2-7; TRBD1 is a possible D gene (5 bases). The V and J ends lost 5 bases and 2 bases respectively, with 13 bases between them. This CDR3 is built from 14 residues. Looked up from germline, CDR1 is SGHTA and CDR2 is FQGNSA. CDR3 nucleotides: TGTGCCAGCAGCCTCGAGACAGTAGCCTACGAGCAGTACTTC. This gives the protein CASSLETVAYEQYF.

As to this clone: This CDR3 is also generated by other DNA sequences in the sample. The chain uses TRBV9 and TRBJ1-5; maybe TRBD1 (6 bases). The germline V gene has CDR1 SGDLS and CDR2 YYNGEE. The CDR3 has 15 residues. Trimming left V 0 bases short and J 7 bases short, with 14 bases between. This CDR3 is CASSVEPGTGQPQHF. The CDR3 bases are TGTGCCAGCAGCGTAGAGCCGGGAACAGGGCAGCCCCAGCATTTT.